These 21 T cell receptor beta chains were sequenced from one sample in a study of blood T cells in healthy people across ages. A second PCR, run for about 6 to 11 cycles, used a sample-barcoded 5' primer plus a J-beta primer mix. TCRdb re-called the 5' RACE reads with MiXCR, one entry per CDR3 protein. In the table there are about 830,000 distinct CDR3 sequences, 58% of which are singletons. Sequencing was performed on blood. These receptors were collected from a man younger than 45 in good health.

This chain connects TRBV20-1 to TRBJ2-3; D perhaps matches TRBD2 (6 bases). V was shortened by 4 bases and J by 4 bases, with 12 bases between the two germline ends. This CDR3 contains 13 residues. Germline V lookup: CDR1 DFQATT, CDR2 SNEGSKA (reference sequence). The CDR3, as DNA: TGCAGTGCTAAGGCGGGACTTGCAGATACGCAGTATTTT. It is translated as CSAKAGLADTQYF.

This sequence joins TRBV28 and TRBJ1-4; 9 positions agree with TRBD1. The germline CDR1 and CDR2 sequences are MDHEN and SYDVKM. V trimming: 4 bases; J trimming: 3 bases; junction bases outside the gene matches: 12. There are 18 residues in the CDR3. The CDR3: CASSSWGQGVTSNEKLFF. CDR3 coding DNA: TGTGCCAGCAGTTCGTGGGGACAGGGTGTTACCTCTAATGAAAAACTGTTTTTT.

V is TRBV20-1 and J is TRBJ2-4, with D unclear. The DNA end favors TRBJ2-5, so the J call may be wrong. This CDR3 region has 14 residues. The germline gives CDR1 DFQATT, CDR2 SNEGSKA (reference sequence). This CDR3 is CSAPVSSLGRTQYF. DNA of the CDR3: TGCAGTGCTCCTGTAAGCAGCCTCGGTCGGACCCAGTACTTC.

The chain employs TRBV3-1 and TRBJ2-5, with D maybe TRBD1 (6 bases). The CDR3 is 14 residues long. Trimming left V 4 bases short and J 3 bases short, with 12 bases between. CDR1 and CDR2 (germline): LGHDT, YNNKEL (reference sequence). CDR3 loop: CASSRLGAEETQYF. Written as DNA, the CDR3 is TGTGCCAGCAGCCGGCTGGGGGCGGAAGAGACCCAGTACTTC.

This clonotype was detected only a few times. DNA of the CDR3: TGTGCCACCAACCCAGACAGGGGCCCCTACGAGCAGTACTTC. Translated: CATNPDRGPYEQYF. The rearrangement joins TRBV15 to TRBJ2-7; 8 bases are a match to TRBD1. J gave up 2 bases and V 7 bases, and 7 bases lay outside the gene matches. This CDR3 comprises 14 residues. From germline, CDR1 is LNHNV and CDR2 YYDKDF (reference sequence).

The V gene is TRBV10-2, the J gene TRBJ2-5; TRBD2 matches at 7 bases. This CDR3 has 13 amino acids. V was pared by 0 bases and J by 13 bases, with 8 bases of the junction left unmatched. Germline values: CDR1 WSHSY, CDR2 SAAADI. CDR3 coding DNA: TGCGCCAGCAGTGAGTCGGGAGGGAACGGCGGGTACTTC. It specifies CASSESGGNGGYF.

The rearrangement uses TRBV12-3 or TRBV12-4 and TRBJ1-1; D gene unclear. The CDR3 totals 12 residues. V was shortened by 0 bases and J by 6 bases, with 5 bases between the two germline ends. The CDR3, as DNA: TGTGCCAGCAGTTTAGCCGGGCCTGAAGCTTTCTTT. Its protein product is CASSLAGPEAFF.

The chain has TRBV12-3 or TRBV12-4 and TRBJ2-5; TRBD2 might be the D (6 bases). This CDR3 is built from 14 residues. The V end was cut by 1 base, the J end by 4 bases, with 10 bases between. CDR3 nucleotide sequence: TGTGCCAGCAGTTTAGGCCCAGCGGGAGAGACCCAGTACTTC. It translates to CASSLGPAGETQYF.

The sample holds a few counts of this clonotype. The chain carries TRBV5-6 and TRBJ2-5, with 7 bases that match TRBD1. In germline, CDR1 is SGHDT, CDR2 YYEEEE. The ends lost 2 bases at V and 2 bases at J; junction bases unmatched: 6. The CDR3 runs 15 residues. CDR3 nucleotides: TGTGCCAGCAGCTTCATGGGACAGCCGCAAGAGACCCAGTACTTC. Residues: CASSFMGQPQETQYF. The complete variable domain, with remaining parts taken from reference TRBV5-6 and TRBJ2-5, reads DAGVTQSPTHLIKTRGQQVTLRCSPKSGHDTVSWYQQALGQGPQFIFQYYEEEERQRGNFPDRFSGHQFPNYSSELNVNALLLGDSALYLCASSFMGQPQETQYFGPGTRLLVL.

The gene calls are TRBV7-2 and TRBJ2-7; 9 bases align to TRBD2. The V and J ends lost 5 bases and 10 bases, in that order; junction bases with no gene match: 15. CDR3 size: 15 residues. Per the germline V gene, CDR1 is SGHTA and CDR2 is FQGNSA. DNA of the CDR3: TGTGCCAGCAGCCCCGGAGGAGCGGGGGGTTATACCCAGTACTTC. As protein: CASSPGGAGGYTQYF.

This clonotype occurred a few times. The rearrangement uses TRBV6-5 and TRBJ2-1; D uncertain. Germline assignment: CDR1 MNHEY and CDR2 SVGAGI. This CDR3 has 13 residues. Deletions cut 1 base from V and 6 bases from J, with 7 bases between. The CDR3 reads CASSYLGVNEQFF. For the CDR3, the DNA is TGTGCCAGCAGTTACTTGGGTGTCAATGAGCAGTTCTTC.

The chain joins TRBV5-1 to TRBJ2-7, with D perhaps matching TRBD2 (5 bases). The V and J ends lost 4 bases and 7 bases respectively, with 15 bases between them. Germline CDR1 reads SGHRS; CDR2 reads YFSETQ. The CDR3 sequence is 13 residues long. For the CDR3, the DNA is TGCGCCAGCAGCGTGGAGGTAGGAGGAGAGCAGTACTTC. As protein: CASSVEVGGEQYF.

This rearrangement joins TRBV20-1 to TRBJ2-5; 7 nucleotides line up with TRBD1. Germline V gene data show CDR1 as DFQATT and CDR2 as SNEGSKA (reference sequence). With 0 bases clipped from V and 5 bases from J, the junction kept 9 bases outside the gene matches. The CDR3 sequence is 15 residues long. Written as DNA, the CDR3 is TGCAGTGCTAGAGAACAGGGGATGGTTCTGGAGACCCAGTACTTC. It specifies CSAREQGMVLETQYF.

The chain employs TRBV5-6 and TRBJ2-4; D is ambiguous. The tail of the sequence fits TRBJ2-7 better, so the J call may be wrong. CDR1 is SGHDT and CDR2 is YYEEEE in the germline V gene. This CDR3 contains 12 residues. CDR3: CASSFSPSEQYF. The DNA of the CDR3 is TGTGCCAGCAGCTTTTCGCCAAGCGAGCAGTACTTC.

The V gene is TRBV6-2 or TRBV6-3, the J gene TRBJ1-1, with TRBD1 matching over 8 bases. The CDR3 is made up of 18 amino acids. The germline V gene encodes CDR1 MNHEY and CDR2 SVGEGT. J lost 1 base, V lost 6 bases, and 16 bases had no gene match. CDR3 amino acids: CASRQGQGVNTWNTEAFF. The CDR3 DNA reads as TGTGCCAGCAGACAAGGACAGGGAGTGAATACCTGGAACACTGAAGCTTTCTTT.

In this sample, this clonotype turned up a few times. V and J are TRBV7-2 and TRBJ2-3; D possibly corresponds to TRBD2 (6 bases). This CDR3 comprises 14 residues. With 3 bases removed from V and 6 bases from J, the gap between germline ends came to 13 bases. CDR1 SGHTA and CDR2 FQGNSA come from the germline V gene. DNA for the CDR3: TGTGCCAGCAGCTTTCGCCGGGACTCGGATACGCAGTATTTT. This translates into CASSFRRDSDTQYF. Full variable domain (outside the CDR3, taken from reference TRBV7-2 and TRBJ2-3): GAGVSQSPSNKVTEKGKDVELRCDPISGHTALYWYRQSLGQGLEFLIYFQGNSAPDKSGLPSDRFSAERTGGSVSTLTIQRTQQEDSAVYLCASSFRRDSDTQYFGPGTRLTVL.

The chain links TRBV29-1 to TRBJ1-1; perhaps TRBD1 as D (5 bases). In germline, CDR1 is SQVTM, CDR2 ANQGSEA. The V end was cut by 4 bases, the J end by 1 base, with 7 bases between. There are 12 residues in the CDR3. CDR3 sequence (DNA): TGCAGCGTTGTCGGGGGGAACACTGAAGCTTTCTTT. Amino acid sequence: CSVVGGNTEAFF. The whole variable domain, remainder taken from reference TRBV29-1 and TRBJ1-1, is SAVISQKPSRDICQRGTSLTIQCQVDSQVTMMFWYRQQPGQSLTLIATANQGSEATYESGFVIDKFPISRPNLTFSTLTVSNMSPEDSSIYLCSVVGGNTEAFFGQGTRLTVV.

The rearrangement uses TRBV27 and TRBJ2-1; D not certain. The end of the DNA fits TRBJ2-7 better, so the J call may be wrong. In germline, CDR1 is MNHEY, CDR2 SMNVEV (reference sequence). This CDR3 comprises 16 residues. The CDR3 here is CASSPIHPSSYNEQYF. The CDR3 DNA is TGTGCCAGCAGCCCCATTCACCCCAGCTCCTACAATGAGCAGTACTTC.

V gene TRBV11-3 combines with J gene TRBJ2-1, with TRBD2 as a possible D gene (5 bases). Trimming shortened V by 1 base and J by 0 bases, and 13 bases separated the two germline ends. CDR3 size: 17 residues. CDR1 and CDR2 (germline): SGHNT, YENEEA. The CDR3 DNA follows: TGTGCCAGCAGCTTAGGGGGAGCGGTTAGCTCCTACAATGAGCAGTTCTTC. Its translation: CASSLGGAVSSYNEQFF.

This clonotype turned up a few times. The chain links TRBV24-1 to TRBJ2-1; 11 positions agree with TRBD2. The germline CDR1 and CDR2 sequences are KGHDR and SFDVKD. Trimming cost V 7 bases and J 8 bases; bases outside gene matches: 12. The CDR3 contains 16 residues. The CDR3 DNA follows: TGTGCCACCAGCCCGCCCCGACTAGCGGGACGGGATGAGCAGTTCTTC. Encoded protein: CATSPPRLAGRDEQFF.

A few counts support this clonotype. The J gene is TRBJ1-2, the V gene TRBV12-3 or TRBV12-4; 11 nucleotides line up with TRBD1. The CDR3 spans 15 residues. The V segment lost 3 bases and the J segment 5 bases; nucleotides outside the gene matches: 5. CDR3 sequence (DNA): TGTGCCAGCAGTTTGGGGGACAGGGGGGCGTATGGCTACACCTTC. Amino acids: CASSLGDRGAYGYTF.